The present T cell receptor beta chain was sequenced within a study of T cells in Graves' hyperthyroidism and ophthalmopathy. Turning to this clonotype: The antigen is not known.

TCR beta CDR3 sequences were amplified from RNA transcripts. The HTBI set primed first-round TCR CDR3 RT-PCR. TCRdb called the multiplex PCR reads again in MiXCR, with one record for every CDR3 protein. Counted here are around 240,000 distinct CDR3 sequences, approximately 14% occurring once; the ten biggest clones make up about 14%. With 6 bases removed from V and 3 bases from J, the gap between germline ends came to 15 bases. CDR1 and CDR2 (germline): MDHEN, SYDVKM. CDR3 size: 15 residues. Each patient was aged 18 to 65 and had newly diagnosed hyperthyroidism of under 2 months' duration. The study excluded patients with uncontrolled infection, other autoimmune disease, pregnancy or lactation. Blood from later-ophthalmopathy patients was taken at first hyperthyroidism diagnosis. Findings of the study overall: Among thyroid clonotypes expanded above 0.001, most also appeared in blood.

The rearrangement links TRBV28 to TRBJ1-3, with D perhaps TRBD1 (6 bases). The sample taken for sequencing was blood. This TCR was recovered from a woman aged 40 to 49 with Graves' hyperthyroidism that later progressed to Graves' ophthalmopathy. This chain's CDR3 is CASRVGGFDGNTIYF. The CDR3 DNA is TGTGCCAGCAGGGTAGGGGGGTTCGATGGAAACACCATATATTTT. Full variable domain (missing parts from reference TRBV28 and TRBJ1-3): DVKVTQSSRYLVKRTGEKVFLECVQDMDHENMFWYRQDPGLGLRLIYFSYDVKMKEKGDIPEGYSVSREKKERFSLILESASTNQTSMYLCASRVGGFDGNTIYFGEGSWLTVV.